This T cell receptor (beta chain) was documented in a study of blood T cell repertoires in COVID-19. In the study overall: Donors in the United States, Italy and Spain gave samples during acute or convalescent COVID-19. Nucleic acid was either cDNA or gDNA, and it came from T cells, B-cell-depleted T cells, or PBMCs.

In the authors' workflow: Reference gene primer amplification yielded estimated nucleated cell counts. Profiling relied on immunoSEQ multiplex PCR, and the TCRdb table lists in-frame clones only, not all of them. V and J calls plus clone size are reproduced from that table; the DNA served to infer D and trimming. The sample holds 130,000 to 150,000 clones, approximately 82% seen once. The sample holds a few counts of this clone. Sample: peripheral blood. This receptor was taken from a man between 60 and 70 years old with active or convalescent COVID-19.

In nucleotides, the CDR3 is TGTGCCAGCAGTTCTATTCCAGGTCTCGCTTCGAACACCGGGGAGCTGTTTTTT. Protein sequence: CASSSIPGLASNTGELFF. This chain connects TRBV11-2 to TRBJ2-2, with D unclear. There are 18 residues in the CDR3. The V end lost 6 bases, the J end lost 0 bases, and 20 bases lay between the germline ends. Germline values: CDR1 SGHAT, CDR2 FQNNGV.